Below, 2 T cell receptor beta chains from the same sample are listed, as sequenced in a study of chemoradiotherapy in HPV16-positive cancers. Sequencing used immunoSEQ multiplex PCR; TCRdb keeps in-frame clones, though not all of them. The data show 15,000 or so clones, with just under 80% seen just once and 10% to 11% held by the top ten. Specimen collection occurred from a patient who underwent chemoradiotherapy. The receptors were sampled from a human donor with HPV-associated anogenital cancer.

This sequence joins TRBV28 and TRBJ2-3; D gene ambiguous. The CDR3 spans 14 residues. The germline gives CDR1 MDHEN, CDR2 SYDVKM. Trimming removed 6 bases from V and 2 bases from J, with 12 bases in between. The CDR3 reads CASSLGWDTDTQYF. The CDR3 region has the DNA TGTGCCAGCAGCCTGGGATGGGACACAGATACGCAGTATTTT.

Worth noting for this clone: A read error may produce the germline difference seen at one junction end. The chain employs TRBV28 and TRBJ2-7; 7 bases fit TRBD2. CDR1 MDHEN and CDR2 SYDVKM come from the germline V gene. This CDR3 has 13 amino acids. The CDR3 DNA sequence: TGTGCCAGCAGTCTCCTACATGGGGAGGGAACAAACTTC. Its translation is CASSLLHGEGTNF.